This T cell receptor (beta chain) was recorded in a study of blood T cell repertoires in COVID-19. Background on the study: Samples of COVID-19 (acute and convalescent) were obtained from the United States, Italy and Spain.

Participants' own reports of clinical history determined their cohort assignment. Recovered status in Cohort 3 required two negative PCRs, clearance, or symptom resolution. With V trimmed by 0 bases and J by 10 bases, 6 bases remained unmatched. The CDR3 sequence is 15 residues long. From germline, CDR1 is SGHNT and CDR2 YYREEE (reference sequence). In the original analysis: Reference gene primer amplification in the assay estimated nucleated cell counts. Clones were read by immunoSEQ multiplex PCR, and TCRdb kept only the in-frame ones, dropping some. V, J and clone size are taken as reported in that table, and D and trimming were inferred from the DNA itself. The repertoire consists of about 480,000 clones, with more than 75% occurring once and the leading ten covering 1.8%.

The TCR comes from a woman in her thirties or forties who had recovered from COVID-19. The genes are TRBV5-4 and TRBJ2-1; TRBD2 agrees at 11 bases. Sequencing input: PBMCs or T cells enriched from blood (not recorded which). CDR3 protein: CASSLVVAGGREQFF. The DNA of the CDR3 is TGTGCCAGCAGCTTGGTGGTAGCGGGAGGGAGGGAGCAGTTCTTC.